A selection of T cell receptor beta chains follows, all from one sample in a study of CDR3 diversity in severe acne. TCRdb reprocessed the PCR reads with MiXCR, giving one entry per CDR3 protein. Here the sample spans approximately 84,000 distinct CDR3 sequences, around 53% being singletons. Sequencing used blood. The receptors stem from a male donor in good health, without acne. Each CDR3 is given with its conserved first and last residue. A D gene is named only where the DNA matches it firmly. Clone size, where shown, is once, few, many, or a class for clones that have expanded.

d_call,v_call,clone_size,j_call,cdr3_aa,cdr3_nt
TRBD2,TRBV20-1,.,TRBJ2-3,CSTRGSSGVQGDTQYF,TGCAGCACCAGGGGTTCTAGCGGGGTGCAGGGAGATACGCAGTATTTT
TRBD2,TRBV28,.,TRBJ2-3,CASSLRASGSTDTQYF,TGTGCCAGCAGTTTAAGGGCTAGCGGAAGCACAGATACGCAGTATTTT
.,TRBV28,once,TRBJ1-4,CASSPPGTNEKLFF,TGTGCCAGCAGTCCGCCCGGAACTAATGAAAAGCTGTTTTTT
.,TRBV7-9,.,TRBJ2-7,CASSFGSVLYEQYF,TGTGCCAGCAGCTTCGGGAGTGTCCTTTACGAGCAGTACTTC
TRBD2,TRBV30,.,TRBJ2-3,CASSRGGDTQYF,TGTGCCAGCAGCCGGGGGGGGGATACGCAGTATTTT
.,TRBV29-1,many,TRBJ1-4,CSVASGNEKLFF,TGCAGCGTTGCGTCCGGGAATGAAAAACTGTTTTTT
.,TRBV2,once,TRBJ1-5,CASRGTRYQPQHF,TGTGCCAGCAGGGGGACGAGATATCAGCCCCAGCATTTT
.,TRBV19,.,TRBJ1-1,CASSRPTANTEAFF,TGTGCCAGTAGTAGACCGACAGCTAACACTGAAGCTTTCTTT
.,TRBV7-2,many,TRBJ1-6,CASSRFKYTEGRLSPLHF,TGTGCCAGCAGCCGATTTAAATACACTGAAGGGCGACTGTCACCCCTCCACTTT
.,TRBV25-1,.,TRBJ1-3,CASSVLGGGNTIYF,TGTGCCAGCAGCGTCCTGGGGGGTGGAAACACCATATATTTT
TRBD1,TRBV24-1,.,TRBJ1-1,CATRPGQGGPEAFF,TGTGCCACCAGACCCGGACAGGGAGGACCTGAAGCTTTCTTT
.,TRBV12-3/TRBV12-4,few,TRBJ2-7,CASSPAYLEQYF,TGTGCCAGCAGTCCCGCCTACCTCGAGCAGTACTTC
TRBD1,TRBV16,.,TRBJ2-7,CASSQLRTGGYEQYF,TGTGCCAGCAGCCAATTACGGACAGGGGGCTACGAGCAGTACTTC
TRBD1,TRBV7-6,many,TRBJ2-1,CASSLEGQGIILGYNEQFF,TGTGCCAGCAGCTTAGAGGGACAGGGAATAATCTTGGGTTACAATGAGCAGTTCTTC
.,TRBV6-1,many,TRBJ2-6,CASSEISSGANVLTF,TGTGCCAGCAGTGAAATCAGCTCTGGGGCCAACGTCCTGACTTTC
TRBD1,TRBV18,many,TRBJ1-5,CASSPTGGYQPQHF,TGTGCCAGCTCACCAACAGGGGGATATCAGCCCCAGCATTTT
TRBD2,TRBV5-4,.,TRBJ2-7,CASSKGLAGESNEQYF,TGTGCCAGCAGCAAGGGACTAGCGGGAGAGTCCAACGAGCAGTACTTC
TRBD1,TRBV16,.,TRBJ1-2,CASSQSSGGYGYTF,TGTGCCAGCAGCCAATCCTCAGGGGGCTATGGCTACACCTTC
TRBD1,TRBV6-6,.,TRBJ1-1,CASSSSGQANTEAFF,TGTGCCAGCAGTTCCTCGGGACAGGCGAACACTGAAGCTTTCTTT
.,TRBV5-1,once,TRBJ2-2,CASSLVVTGELFF,TGCGCCAGCAGCTTGGTCGTCACCGGGGAGCTGTTTTTT
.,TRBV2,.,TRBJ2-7,CASSFGTWGQYF,TGTGCCAGCAGTTTCGGGACGTGGGGGCAGTACTTC
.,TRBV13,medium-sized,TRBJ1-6,CASSQGNSPLHF,TGTGCCAGCAGTCAGGGTAATTCACCCCTCCACTTT
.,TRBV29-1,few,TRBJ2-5,CSGGTEQETQYF,TGCAGCGGCGGGACGGAGCAAGAGACCCAGTACTTC
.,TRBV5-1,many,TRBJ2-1,CASSFGGWETANEQFF,TGCGCCAGCAGCTTTGGGGGGTGGGAGACGGCGAATGAGCAGTTCTTC
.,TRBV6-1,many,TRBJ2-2,CASRANTGELFF,TGTGCCAGCAGGGCAAACACCGGGGAGCTGTTTTTT
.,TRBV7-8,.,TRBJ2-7,CASKWEAGELYF,TGTGCCAGTAAATGGGAGGCCGGCGAGCTGTACTTT
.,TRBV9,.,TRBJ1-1,CASSASRRTGNTEAFF,TGTGCCAGCAGTGCCAGCAGAAGGACTGGGAACACTGAAGCTTTCTTT
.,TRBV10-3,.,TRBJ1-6,CASSPYAPGRRDSPLHF,TGTGCCAGCAGCCCCTACGCCCCGGGACGACGTGACTCACCCCTCCACTTT
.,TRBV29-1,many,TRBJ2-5,CSVEEYQETQYF,TGCAGCGTTGAAGAGTACCAAGAGACCCAGTACTTC
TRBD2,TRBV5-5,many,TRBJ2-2,CASSPGLAEMNTGELFF,TGTGCCAGCAGCCCGGGACTAGCGGAGATGAACACCGGGGAGCTGTTTTTT
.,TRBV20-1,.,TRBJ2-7,CSARDDRAATGSYEQYF,TGCAGTGCTAGAGATGATCGGGCGGCTACGGGCTCCTACGAGCAGTACTTC
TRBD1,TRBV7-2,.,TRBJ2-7,CASSPQGETVSYEQYF,TGTGCCAGCTCACCACAGGGGGAGACGGTCTCCTACGAGCAGTACTTC
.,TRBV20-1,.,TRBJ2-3,CSARDREFFTDTQYF,TGCAGTGCTAGAGATCGGGAGTTTTTCACAGATACGCAGTATTTT
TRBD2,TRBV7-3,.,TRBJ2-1,CASSLGLALSTEQFF,TGTGCCAGCAGCTTGGGACTAGCCCTAAGCACTGAGCAGTTCTTC
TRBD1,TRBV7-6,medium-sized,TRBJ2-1,CASSLTGQGLGEQFF,TGTGCCAGCAGCTTAACAGGACAGGGCTTGGGTGAGCAGTTCTTC
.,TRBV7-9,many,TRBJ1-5,CASSLGGGRPQHF,TGTGCCAGCAGCTTGGGGGGGGGAAGGCCCCAGCATTTT
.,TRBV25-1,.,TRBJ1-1,CASPGRFGEAFF,TGTGCCAGCCCCGGGAGATTTGGTGAAGCTTTCTTT
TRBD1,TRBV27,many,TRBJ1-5,CASSLAGGLGQPQHF,TGTGCCAGCAGTTTGGCAGGGGGCCTAGGGCAGCCCCAGCATTTT
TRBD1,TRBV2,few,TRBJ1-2,CASRRDSSNYGYTF,TGTGCCAGCAGGCGGGACAGTTCTAACTATGGCTACACCTTC